This T cell receptor beta chain originates from a study of control samples from healthy donors and cancer patients. The ends were cut back, 4 bases at V and 6 bases at J, with 9 bases in the middle. Germline V lookup: CDR1 KGHSY, CDR2 FQNENV. The CDR3 is 12 amino acids. Clones were sequenced by immunoSEQ multiplex PCR, and TCRdb holds only the in-frame ones, with some missing. In the table there are around 90,000 clones, over 75% of which are singletons. The receptor's source is a woman aged 40 to 50 in good health. Sample: blood. The chain employs TRBV16 and TRBJ1-2; no clear D gene. The CDR3 nucleotides are TGTGCCAGCAGCCCCGCGGTGCATGGCTACACCTTC. This sequence encodes CASSPAVHGYTF.